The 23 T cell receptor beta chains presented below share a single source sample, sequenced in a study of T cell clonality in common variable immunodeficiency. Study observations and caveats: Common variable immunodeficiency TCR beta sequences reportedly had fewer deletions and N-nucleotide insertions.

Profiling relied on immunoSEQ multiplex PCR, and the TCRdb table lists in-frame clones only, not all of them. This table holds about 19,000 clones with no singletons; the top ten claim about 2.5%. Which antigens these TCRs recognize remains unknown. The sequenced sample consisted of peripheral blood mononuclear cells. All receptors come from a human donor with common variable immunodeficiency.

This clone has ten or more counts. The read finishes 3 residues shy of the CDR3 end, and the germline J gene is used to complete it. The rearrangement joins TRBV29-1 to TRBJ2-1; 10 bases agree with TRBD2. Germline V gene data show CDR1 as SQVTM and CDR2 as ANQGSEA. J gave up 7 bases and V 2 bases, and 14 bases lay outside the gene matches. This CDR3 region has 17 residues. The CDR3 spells CSVELWPSGRLRNEQFF. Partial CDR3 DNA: TGCAGCGTTGAACTTTGGCCTAGCGGGAGATTAAGGAATGAG.

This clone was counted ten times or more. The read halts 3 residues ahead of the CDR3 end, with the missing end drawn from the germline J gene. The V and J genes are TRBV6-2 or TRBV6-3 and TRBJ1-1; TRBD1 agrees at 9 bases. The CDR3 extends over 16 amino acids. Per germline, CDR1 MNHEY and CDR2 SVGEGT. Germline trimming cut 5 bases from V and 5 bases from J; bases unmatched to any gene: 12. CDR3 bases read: TGTGCCAGCAGTCCCCACCGGACAGGGGCGTTGACTGAA. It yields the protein CASSPHRTGALTE. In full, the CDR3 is CASSPHRTGALTEAFF.

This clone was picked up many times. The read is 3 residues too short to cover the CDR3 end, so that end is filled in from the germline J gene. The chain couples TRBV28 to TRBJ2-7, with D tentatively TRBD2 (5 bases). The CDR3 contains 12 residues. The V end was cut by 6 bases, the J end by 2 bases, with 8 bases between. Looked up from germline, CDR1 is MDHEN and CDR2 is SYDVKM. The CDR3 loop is CASRRGPYEQYF. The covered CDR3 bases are TGTGCCAGCAGACGAGGGCCCTACGAG.

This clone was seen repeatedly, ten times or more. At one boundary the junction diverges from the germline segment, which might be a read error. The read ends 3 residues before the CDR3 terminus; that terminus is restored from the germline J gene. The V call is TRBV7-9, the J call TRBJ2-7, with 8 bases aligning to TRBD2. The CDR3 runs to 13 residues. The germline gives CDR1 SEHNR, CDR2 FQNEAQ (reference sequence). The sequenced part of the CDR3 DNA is TGTTCCAGCAGCTCACTAGCGGCCTACGAG. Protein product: CSSSSLAAYE. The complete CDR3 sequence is CSSSSLAAYEQYF.

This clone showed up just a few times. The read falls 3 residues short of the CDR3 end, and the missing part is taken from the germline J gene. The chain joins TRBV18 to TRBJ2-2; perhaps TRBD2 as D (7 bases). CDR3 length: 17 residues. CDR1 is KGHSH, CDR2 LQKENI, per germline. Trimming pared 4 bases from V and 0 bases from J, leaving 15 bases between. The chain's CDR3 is CASSRPSGGANTGELFF. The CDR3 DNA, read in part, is TGTGCCAGCTCACGCCCTTCGGGGGGCGCGAACACCGGGGAG.

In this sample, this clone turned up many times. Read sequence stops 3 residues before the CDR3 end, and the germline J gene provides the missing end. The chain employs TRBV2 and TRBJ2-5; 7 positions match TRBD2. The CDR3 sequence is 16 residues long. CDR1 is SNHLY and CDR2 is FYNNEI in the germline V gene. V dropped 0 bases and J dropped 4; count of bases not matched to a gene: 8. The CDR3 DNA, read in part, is TGTGCCAGCAGTGAAGCAGGGGTGGGGGGGGGAGAGACC. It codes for CASSEAGVGGGET. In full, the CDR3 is CASSEAGVGGGETQYF.

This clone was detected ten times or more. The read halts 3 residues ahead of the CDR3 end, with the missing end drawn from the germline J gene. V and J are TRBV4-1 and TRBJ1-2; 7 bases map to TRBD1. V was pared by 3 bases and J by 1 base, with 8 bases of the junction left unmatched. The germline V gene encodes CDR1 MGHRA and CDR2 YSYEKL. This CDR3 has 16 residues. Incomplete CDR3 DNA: TGCGCCAGCAGCCAGCGACAGGGAACGAATAACTATGGC. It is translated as CASSQRQGTNNYG. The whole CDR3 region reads CASSQRQGTNNYGYTF.

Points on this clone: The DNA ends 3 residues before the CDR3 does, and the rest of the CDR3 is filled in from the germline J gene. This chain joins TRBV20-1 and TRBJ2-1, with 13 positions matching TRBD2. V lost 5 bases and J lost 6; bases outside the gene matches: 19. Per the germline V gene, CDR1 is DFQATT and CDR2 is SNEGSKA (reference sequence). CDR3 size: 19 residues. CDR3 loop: CSAGGLTSGRALFGNEQFF. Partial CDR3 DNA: TGCAGTGCTGGTGGGTTAACTAGCGGGAGGGCCCTTTTTGGCAATGAG.

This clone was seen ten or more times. CDR3 in amino acids: CASSAGTSGHNEQFF. The DNA read from the CDR3 is TGTGCCAGCAGTGCCGGGACTAGCGGCCACAATGAG. This sequence joins TRBV6-1 and TRBJ2-1; 11 bases are shared with TRBD2. The CDR3 extends 3 residues past the end of the read, so its final part is completed from the germline J gene. The CDR3 extends over 15 amino acids. The germline CDR1 and CDR2 sequences are MNHNS and SASEGT. V was pared by 4 bases and J by 5 bases, with 4 bases of the junction left unmatched.

CDR3 DNA (partial): TGTGCCAGCAGTGGCCGGGGGGCTCTGAACACTGAA. Translation gives CASSGRGALNTE. The CDR3 in its entirety is CASSGRGALNTEAFF. The J gene is TRBJ1-1, the V gene TRBV6-1; maybe TRBD1 (6 bases). The read comes to an end 3 residues before the CDR3 does, leaving the germline J gene to fill in the end. Per the germline V gene, CDR1 is MNHNS and CDR2 is SASEGT. V was shortened by 4 bases and J by 0 bases, with 12 bases between the two germline ends. CDR3 length equals 15 residues.

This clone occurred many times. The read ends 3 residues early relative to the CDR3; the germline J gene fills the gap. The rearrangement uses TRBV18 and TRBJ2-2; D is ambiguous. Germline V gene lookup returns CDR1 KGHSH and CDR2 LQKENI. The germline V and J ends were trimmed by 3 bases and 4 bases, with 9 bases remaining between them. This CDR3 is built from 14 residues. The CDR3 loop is CASSPPARTGELFF. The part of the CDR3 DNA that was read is TGTGCCAGCTCACCCCCAGCGCGCACCGGGGAG.

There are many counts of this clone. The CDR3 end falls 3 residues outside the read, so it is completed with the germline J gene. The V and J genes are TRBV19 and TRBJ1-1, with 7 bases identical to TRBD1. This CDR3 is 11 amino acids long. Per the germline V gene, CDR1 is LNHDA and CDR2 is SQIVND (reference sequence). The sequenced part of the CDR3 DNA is TGTGCCAGCAATGGCTGGGACAGC. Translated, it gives CASNGWDS. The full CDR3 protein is CASNGWDSAFF. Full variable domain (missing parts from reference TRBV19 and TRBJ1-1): DGGITQSPKYLFRKEGQNVTLSCEQNLNHDAMYWYRQDPGQGLRLIYYSQIVNDFQKGDIAEGYSVSREKKESFPLTVTSAQKNPTAFYLCASNGWDSAFFGQGTRLTVV.

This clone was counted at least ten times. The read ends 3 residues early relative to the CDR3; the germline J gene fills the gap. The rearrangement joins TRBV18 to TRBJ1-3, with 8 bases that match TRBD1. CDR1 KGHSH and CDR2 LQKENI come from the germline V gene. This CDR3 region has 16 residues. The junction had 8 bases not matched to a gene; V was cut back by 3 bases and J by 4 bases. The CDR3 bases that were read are TGTGCCAGCTCACCTATCGACAGGGGATCAGGAAACACC. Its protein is CASSPIDRGSGNT. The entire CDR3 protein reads CASSPIDRGSGNTIYF.

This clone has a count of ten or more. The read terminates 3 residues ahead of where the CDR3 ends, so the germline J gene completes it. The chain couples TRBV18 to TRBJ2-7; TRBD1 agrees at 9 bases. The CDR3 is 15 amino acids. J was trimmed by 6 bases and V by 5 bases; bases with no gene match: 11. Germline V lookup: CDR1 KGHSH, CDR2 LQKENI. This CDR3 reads CASSAPGQGWGEQYF. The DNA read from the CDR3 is TGTGCCAGCTCAGCGCCGGGACAGGGTTGGGGCGAG.

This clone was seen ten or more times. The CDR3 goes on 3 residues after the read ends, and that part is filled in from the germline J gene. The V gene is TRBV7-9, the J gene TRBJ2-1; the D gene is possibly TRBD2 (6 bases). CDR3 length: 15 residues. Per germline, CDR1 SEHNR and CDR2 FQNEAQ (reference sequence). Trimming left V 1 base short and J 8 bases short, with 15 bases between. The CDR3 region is CASSLGYGGVDEQFF. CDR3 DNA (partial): TGTGCCAGCAGCTTAGGGTACGGGGGAGTAGATGAG. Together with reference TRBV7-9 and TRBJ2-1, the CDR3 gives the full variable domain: DTGVSQNPRHKITKRGQNVTFRCDPISEHNRLYWYRQTLGQGPEFLTYFQNEAQLEKSRLLSDRFSAERPKGSFSTLEIQRTEQGDSAMYLCASSLGYGGVDEQFFGPGTRLTVL.

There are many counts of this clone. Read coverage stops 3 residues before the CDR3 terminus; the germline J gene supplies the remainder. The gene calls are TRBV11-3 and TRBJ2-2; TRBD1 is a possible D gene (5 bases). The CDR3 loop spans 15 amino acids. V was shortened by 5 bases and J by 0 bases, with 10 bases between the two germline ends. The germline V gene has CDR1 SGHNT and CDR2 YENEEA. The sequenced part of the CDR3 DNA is TGTGCCAGCAGCAGGGGCCGGTCGAACACCGGGGAG. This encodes CASSRGRSNTGE. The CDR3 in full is CASSRGRSNTGELFF.

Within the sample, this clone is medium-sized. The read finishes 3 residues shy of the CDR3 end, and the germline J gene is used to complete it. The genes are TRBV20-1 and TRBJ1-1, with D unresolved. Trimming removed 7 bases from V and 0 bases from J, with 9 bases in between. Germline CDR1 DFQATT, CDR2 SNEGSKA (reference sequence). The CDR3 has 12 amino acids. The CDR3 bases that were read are TGCAGTGGCGGAGGCCTGAACACTGAA. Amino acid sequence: CSGGGLNTE. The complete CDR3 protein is CSGGGLNTEAFF.

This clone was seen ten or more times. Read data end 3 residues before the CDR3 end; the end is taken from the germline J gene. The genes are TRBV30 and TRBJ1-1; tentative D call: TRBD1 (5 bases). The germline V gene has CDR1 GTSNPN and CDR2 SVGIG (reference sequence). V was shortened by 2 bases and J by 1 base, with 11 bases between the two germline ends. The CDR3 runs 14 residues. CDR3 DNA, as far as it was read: TGTGCCTGGAGTTTCGGGGGACGGAACACTGAA. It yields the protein CAWSFGGRNTE. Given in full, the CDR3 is CAWSFGGRNTEAFF.

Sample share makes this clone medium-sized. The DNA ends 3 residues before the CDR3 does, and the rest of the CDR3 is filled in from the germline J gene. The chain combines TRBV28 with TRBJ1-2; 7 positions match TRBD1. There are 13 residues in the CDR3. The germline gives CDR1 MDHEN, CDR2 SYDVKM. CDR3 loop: CASRGDSQLGYTF. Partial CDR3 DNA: TGTGCCAGCAGGGGGGACAGCCAGCTAGGC.

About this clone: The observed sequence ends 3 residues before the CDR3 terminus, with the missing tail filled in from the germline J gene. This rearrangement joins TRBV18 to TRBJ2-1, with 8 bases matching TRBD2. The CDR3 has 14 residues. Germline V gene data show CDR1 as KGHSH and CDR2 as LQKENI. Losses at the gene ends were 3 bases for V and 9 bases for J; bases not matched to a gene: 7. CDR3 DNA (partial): TGTGCCAGCTCACCCTCGCTAGCGGGCGGTGAG. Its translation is CASSPSLAGGE. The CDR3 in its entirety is CASSPSLAGGEQFF.

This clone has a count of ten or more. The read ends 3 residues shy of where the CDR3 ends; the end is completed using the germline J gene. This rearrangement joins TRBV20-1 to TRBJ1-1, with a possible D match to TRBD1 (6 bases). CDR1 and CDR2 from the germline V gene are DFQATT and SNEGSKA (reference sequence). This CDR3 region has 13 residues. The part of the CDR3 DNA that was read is TGCAGTGCTAGAGGTCGGTCAGAGGGGGGG. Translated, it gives CSARGRSEGG. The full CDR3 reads CSARGRSEGGAFF.

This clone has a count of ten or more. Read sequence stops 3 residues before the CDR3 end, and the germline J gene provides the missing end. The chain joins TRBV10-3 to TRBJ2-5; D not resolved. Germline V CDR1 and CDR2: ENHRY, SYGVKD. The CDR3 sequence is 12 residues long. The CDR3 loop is CAISDEPPTQYF. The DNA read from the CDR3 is TGTGCCATCAGTGATGAGCCGCCAACC.

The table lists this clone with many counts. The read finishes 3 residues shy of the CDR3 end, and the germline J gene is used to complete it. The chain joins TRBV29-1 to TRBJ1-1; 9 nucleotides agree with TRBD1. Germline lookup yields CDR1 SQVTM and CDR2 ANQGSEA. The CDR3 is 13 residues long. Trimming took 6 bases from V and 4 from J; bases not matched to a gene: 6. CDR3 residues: CSVSRQGGTEAFF. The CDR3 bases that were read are TGCAGCGTCTCCCGACAGGGGGGCACTGAA.